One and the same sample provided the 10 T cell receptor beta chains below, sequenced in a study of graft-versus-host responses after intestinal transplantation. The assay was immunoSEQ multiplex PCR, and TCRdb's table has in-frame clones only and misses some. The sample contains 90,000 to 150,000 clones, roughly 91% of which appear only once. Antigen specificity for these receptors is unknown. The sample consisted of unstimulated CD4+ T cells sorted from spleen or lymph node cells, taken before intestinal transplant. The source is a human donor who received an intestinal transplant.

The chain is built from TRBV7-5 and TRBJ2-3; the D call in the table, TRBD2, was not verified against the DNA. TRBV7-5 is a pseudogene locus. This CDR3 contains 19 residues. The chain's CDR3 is CARSLVRTSGKRGTDTQYF. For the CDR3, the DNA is TGTGCCAGAAGCTTAGTGCGGACTAGCGGGAAAAGGGGCACAGATACGCAGTATTTT.

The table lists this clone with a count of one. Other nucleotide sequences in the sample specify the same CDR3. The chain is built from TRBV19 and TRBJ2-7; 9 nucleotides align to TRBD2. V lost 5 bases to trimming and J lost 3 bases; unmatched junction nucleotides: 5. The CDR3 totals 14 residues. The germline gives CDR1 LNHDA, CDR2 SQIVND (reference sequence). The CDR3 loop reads CASSPGLASYEQYF. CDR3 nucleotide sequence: TGTGCCAGTAGTCCCGGACTAGCGAGCTACGAGCAGTACTTC.

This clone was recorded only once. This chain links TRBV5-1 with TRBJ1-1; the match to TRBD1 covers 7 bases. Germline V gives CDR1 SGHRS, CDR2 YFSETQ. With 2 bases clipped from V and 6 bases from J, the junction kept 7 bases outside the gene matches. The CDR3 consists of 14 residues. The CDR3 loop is CASSLEGAGPEAFF. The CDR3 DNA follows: TGCGCCAGCAGCTTAGAGGGGGCAGGCCCTGAAGCTTTCTTT.

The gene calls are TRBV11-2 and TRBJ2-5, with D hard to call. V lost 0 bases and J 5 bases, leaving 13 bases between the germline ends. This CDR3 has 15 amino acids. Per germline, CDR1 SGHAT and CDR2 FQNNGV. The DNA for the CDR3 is TGTGCCAGCAGCTTAGATCAGGCCCTCAGGGAGACCCAGTACTTC. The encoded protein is CASSLDQALRETQYF.

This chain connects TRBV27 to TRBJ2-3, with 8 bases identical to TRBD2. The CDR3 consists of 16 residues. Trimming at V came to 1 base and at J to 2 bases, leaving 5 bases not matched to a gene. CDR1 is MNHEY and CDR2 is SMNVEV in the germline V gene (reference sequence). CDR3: CASSLLGAGDTDTQYF. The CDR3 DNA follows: TGTGCCAGCAGTTTATTAGGAGCGGGAGACACAGATACGCAGTATTTT.

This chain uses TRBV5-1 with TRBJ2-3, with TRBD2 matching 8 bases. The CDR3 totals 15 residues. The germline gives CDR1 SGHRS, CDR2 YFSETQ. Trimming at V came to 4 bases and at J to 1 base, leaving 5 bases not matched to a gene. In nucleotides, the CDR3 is TGCGCCAGCAGCAGCGGGAGAACCCGCACAGATACGCAGTATTTT. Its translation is CASSSGRTRTDTQYF. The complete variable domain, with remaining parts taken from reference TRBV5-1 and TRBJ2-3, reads KAGVTQTPRYLIKTRGQQVTLSCSPISGHRSVSWYQQTPGQGLQFLFEYFSETQRNKGNFPGRFSGRQFSNSRSEMNVSTLELGDSALYLCASSSGRTRTDTQYFGPGTRLTVL.

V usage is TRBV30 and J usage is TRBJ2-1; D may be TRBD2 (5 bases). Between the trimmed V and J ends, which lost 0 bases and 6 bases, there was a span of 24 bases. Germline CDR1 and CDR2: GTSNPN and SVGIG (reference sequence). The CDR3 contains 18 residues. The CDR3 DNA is TGTGCCTGGAGTGTACGAATCTTAGCGAGCTCCCACCTCAATGAGCAGTTCTTC. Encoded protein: CAWSVRILASSHLNEQFF.

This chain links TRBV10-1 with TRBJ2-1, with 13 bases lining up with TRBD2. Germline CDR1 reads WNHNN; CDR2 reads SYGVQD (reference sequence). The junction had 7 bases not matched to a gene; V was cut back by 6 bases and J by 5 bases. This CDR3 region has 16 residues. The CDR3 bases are TGCGCCAGCAGGCCCGCCGGGACTAGCGGGAACAATGAGCAGTTCTTC. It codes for CASRPAGTSGNNEQFF.

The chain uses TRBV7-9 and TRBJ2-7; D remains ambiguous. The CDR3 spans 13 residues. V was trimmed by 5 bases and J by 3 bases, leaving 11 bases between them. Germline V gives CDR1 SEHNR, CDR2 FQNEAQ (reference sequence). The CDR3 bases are TGTGCCAGCAGCACCGGGTATGTCTACGAGCAGTACTTC. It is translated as CASSTGYVYEQYF.

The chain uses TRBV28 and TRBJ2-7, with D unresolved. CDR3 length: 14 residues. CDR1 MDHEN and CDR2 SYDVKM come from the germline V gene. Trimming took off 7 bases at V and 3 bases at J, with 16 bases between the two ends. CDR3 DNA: TGTGCCAGCACTCGCGGCCGGACGGTCTACGAGCAGTACTTC. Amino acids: CASTRGRTVYEQYF.